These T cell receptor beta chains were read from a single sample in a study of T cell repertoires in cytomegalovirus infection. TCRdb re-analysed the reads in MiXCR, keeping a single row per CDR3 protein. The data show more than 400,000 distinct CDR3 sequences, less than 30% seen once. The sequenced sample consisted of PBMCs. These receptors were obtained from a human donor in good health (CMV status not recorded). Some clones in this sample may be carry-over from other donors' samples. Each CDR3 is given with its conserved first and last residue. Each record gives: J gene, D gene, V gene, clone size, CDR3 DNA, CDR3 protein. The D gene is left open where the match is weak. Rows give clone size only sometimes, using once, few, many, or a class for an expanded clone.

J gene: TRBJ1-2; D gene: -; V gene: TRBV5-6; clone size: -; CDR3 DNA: TGTGCCAGCAGCCCGGGAACTATTAACTATGGCTACACCTTC; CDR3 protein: CASSPGTINYGYTF
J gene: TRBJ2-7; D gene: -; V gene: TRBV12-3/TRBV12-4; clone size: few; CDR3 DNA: TGTGCCAGCAGTTTACCGGGGTATCCCTACGAGCAGTACTTC; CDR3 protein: CASSLPGYPYEQYF
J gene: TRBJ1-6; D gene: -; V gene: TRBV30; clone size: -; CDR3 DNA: TGTGCCTGGAATGGCCAGAGCTCCTATAATTCACCCCTCCACTTT; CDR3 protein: CAWNGQSSYNSPLHF
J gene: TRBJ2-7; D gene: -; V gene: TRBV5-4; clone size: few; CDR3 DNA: TGTGCCAGCAGCTTTGGTGGACAGCGGGGTTACCGGGAGCAGTACTTC; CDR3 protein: CASSFGGQRGYREQYF
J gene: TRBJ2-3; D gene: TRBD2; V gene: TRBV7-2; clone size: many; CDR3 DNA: TGTGCCAGCACCGTAGCGGGGGGGACGGGGGATACGCAGTATTTT; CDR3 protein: CASTVAGGTGDTQYF
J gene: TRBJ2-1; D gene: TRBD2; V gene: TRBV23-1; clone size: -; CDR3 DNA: TGCGCCAGCAGTCAAGGACTAGCCCTATCCTACAATGAGCAGTTCTTC; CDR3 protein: CASSQGLALSYNEQFF
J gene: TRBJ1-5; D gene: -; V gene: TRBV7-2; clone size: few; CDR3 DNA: TGTGCCAGCAGCTTAGAACAGCTCAAACATCAGCCCCAGCATTTT; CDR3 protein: CASSLEQLKHQPQHF
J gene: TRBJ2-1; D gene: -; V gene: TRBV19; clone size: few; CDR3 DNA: TGTGCCAGTAGTATAGATCAGGCTAGCGCGGTTTACAATGAGCAGTTCTTC; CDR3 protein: CASSIDQASAVYNEQFF
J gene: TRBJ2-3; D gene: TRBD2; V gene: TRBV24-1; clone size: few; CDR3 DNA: TGTGCCACCAGTGAGGTCCCTAGCGGGAGCACAGATACGCAGTATTTT; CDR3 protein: CATSEVPSGSTDTQYF
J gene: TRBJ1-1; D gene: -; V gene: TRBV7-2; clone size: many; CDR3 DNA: TGTGCCAGCAGCCTTCCAAGGCGGACTGAAGCTTTCTTT; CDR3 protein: CASSLPRRTEAFF
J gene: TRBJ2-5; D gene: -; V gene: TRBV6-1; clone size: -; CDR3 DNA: TGTGCCAGCAGTGCCCGATACCAAGAGACCCAGTACTTC; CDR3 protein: CASSARYQETQYF
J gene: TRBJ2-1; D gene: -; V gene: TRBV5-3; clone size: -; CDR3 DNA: TGTGCCAGCAGCTTGACCCAGATCTACTCCTACAATGAGCAGTTCTTC; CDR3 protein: CASSLTQIYSYNEQFF
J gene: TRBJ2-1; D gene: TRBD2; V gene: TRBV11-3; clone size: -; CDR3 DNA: TGTGCCAGCAGCTCCCGGCTAGCGGGATACTACAATGAGCAGTTCTTC; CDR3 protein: CASSSRLAGYYNEQFF
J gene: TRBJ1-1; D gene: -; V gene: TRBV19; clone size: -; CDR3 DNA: TGTGCCAGTACTTCAGGAGCCATGAACACTGAAGCTTTCTTT; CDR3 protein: CASTSGAMNTEAFF
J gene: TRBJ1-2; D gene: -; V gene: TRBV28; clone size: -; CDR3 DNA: TGTGCCAGCAGCCAACTCATCCCAGGTAGTGGCTACACCTTC; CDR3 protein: CASSQLIPGSGYTF
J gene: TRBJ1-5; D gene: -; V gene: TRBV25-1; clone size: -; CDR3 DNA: TGTGCCAGCAGTGAATGGGGCGACAATCAGCCCCAGCATTTT; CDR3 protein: CASSEWGDNQPQHF
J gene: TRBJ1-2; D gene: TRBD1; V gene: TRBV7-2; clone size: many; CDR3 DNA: TGTGCCAGCAGCTTAGCAAACGTGAGGCAGGGGGATGGCTACACCTTC; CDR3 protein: CASSLANVRQGDGYTF
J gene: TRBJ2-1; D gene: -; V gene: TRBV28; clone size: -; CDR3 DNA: TGTGCCAGCAGTTCTCATCACGGGAGCCCCTACAATGAGCAGTTCTTC; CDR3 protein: CASSSHHGSPYNEQFF
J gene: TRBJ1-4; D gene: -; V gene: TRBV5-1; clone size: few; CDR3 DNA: TGCGCCAGCAACCCCGGGGGAGGGGCTAATGAAAAACTGTTTTTT; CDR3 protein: CASNPGGGANEKLFF
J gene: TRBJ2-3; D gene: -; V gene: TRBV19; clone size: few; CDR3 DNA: TGTGCCAGTAGTATTAGTCCCTACACAGATACGCAGTATTTT; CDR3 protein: CASSISPYTDTQYF
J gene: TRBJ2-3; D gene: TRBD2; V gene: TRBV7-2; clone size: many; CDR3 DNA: TGTGCCAGCAGCTTAGCACCCAAGGGGACTAGCGGGGGGTTGACAGATACGCAGTATTTT; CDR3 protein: CASSLAPKGTSGGLTDTQYF
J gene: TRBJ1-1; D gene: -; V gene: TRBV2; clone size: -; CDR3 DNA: TGTGCCAGCAGTGAAATTTTAGGGGGGAACACTGAAGCTTTCTTT; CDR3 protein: CASSEILGGNTEAFF
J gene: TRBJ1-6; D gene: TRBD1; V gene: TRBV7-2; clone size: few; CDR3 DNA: TGTGCCAGCAGCAACCCGGGACAGGGGCCTAATTCACCCCTCCACTTT; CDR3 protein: CASSNPGQGPNSPLHF
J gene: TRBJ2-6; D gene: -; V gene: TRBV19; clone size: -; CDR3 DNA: TGTGCCAGTAGTCGGATCCCCCTTGCTGGGGCCAACGTCCTGACTTTC; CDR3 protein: CASSRIPLAGANVLTF
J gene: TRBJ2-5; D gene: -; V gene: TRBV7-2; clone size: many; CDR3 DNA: TGTGCCAGCAGCATGTCGGGAGTAGAGACCCAGTACTTC; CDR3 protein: CASSMSGVETQYF
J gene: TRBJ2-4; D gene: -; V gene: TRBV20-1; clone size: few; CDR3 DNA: TGCAGTGCTGCAGGGGCCGGCATTCAGTACTTC; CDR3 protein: CSAAGAGIQYF
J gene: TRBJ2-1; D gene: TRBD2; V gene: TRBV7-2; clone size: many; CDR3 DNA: TGTGCCAGCAGCCCCGGACTAGCGGAGCGGAATGAGCAGTTCTTC; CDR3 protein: CASSPGLAERNEQFF
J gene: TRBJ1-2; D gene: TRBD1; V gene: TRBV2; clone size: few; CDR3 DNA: TGTGCCAGCAGCCCGGACAGGGTTTCGTATGGCTACACCTTC; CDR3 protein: CASSPDRVSYGYTF
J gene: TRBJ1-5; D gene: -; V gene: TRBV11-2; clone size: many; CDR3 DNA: TGTGCCAGCAGCCGTACAAGCAATCAGCCCCAGCATTTT; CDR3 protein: CASSRTSNQPQHF
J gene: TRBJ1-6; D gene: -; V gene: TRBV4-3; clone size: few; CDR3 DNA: TGCGCCAGCAGCCAAGATGGGGGGGGATATACGAATTCACCCCTCCACTTT; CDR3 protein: CASSQDGGGYTNSPLHF
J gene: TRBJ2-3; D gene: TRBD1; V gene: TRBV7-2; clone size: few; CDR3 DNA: TGTGCCAGCAGCTTAGATCGGACAGGGGTGATTTGGACAGATACGCAGTATTTT; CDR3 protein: CASSLDRTGVIWTDTQYF
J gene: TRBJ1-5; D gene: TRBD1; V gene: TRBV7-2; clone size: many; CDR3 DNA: TGTGCCAGCAGCCTAGGGACAGGGGGTTATCAGCCCCAGCATTTT; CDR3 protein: CASSLGTGGYQPQHF
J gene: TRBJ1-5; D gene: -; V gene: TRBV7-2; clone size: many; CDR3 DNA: TGTGCCAGCAGTTTTTATCCGGGGGATCAGAAGCCCCAGCATTTT; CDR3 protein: CASSFYPGDQKPQHF
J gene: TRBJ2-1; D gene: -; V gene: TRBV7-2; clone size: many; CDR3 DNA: TGTGCCAGCAGCACGGGACTCAGCTCCTACAATGAGCAGTTCTTC; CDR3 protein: CASSTGLSSYNEQFF
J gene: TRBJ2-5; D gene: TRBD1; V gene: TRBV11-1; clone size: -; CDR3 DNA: TGTGCCAGCAGCCCCCTCCGGACAGGGCAAGAGACCCAGTACTTC; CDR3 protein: CASSPLRTGQETQYF
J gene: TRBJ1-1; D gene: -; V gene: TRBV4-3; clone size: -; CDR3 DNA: TGCGCCAGCAGCCAAGGCCCAGGGGACGATGAAGCTTTCTTT; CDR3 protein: CASSQGPGDDEAFF